This TCR beta chain was documented in a study of Tregs in tolerant kidney transplant recipients. Study overall: After B cell culture, CD4+CD8-CD25+CD127- and CD4+CD8-4-1BB+CD40L- cells were sorted.

Findings of the study overall: Biological reproducibility was not directly addressed in this study.

This CDR3 is 14 amino acids long. The V and J ends lost 1 base and 0 bases respectively, with 4 bases between them. In germline, CDR1 is SGHNT, CDR2 YENEEA. Repertoires were generated with immunoSEQ multiplex PCR, while TCRdb's copy carries only in-frame clones and drops some. Among around 1,400 clones listed, around 38% were seen once. Worth noting for this clone: Antigen unknown.

V usage is TRBV11-3 and J usage is TRBJ1-5; unclear D gene. Sequencing was carried out using Tregs from blood grown in culture. The receptor was isolated from a human donor in good health. CDR3 in amino acids: CASSLGYSNQPQHF. CDR3 in DNA: TGTGCCAGCAGCTTAGGCTATAGCAATCAGCCCCAGCATTTT.